The 20 T cell receptor beta chains reported below all come from one sample, sequenced in a study of response to subunit inactivated influenza vaccine. In TCRdb, the RT-PCR reads were re-called with MiXCR into one record per CDR3 protein. This sample has around 500,000 distinct CDR3 sequences; approximately 11% occur once, and the top ten carry around 12%. The material was PBMCs from blood, obtained roughly 45 days after vaccination. Receptors originate from a middle-aged man who received an inactivated influenza vaccine.

The rearrangement uses TRBV7-9 and TRBJ2-1, with 11 bases lining up with TRBD2. The germline CDR1 and CDR2 sequences are SEHNR and FQNEAQ (reference sequence). Trimming removed 6 bases from V and 3 bases from J; junction bases left unmatched: 7. The CDR3 has 16 amino acids. The CDR3 sequence is CASSNTGTSGYNEQFF. DNA of the CDR3: TGTGCCAGCAGTAATACCGGGACTAGCGGCTACAATGAGCAGTTCTTC.

This clonotype was recorded a few times. V gene TRBV6-1 combines with J gene TRBJ2-4, with 8 nucleotides matching TRBD1. CDR3 length: 16 residues. From germline, CDR1 is MNHNS and CDR2 SASEGT. The junction had 12 bases not matched to a gene; V was cut back by 6 bases and J by 5 bases. CDR3 region: CASSRDWDRTQNIQYF. Here the CDR3 DNA reads TGTGCCAGCAGCCGCGATTGGGACAGGACCCAAAACATTCAGTACTTC.

This clonotype was seen more than once but under ten times. The chain joins TRBV5-1 to TRBJ1-1; weak D call: TRBD1 (6 bases). V dropped 6 bases and J dropped 5 bases, with 17 bases sitting between them. CDR3 size: 14 residues. Germline assignment: CDR1 SGHRS and CDR2 YFSETQ. The CDR3 region has the DNA TGCGCCAGCAACGGGGGCCGGGCCGGGACTGAAGCTTTCTTT. This codes for CASNGGRAGTEAFF. Drawing the rest from reference TRBV5-1 and TRBJ1-1, the complete variable domain is KAGVTQTPRYLIKTRGQQVTLSCSPISGHRSVSWYQQTPGQGLQFLFEYFSETQRNKGNFPGRFSGRQFSNSRSEMNVSTLELGDSALYLCASNGGRAGTEAFFGQGTRLTVV.

This clonotype turned up a few times. This sequence joins TRBV7-2 and TRBJ2-2, with TRBD2 as a possible D gene (6 bases). CDR3 length: 15 residues. Trimming pared 5 bases from V and 5 bases from J, leaving 15 bases between. Germline V lookup: CDR1 SGHTA, CDR2 FQGNSA. Here the CDR3 DNA reads TGTGCCAGCAGCCGTTTGGGGGGTGGGACCGGGGAGCTGTTTTTT. It encodes CASSRLGGGTGELFF.

The V and J genes are TRBV4-2 and TRBJ2-7; weak D call: TRBD1 (6 bases). Germline V lookup: CDR1 LGHNA, CDR2 YNFKEQ. The germline V and J ends were trimmed by 3 bases and 0 bases, with 12 bases remaining between them. The CDR3 loop spans 15 amino acids. The CDR3 DNA sequence: TGTGCCAGCAGCCAGGGGACACCAAGCTCCTACGAGCAGTACTTC. Its protein product is CASSQGTPSSYEQYF.

CDR3 amino acids: CASSLDPSGGGYNEQFF. CDR3 bases: TGTGCCAGCAGCTTAGATCCCAGCGGGGGGGGCTACAATGAGCAGTTCTTC. The V gene is TRBV11-2, the J gene TRBJ2-1; 10 positions match TRBD2. The ends lost 0 bases at V and 3 bases at J; junction bases unmatched: 5. This CDR3 region has 17 residues. Germline loops: CDR1 SGHAT, CDR2 FQNNGV.

This clonotype was found many times. V gene TRBV11-2 combines with J gene TRBJ2-4; 10 bases line up with TRBD1. The germline V gene encodes CDR1 SGHAT and CDR2 FQNNGV. This CDR3 spans 17 amino acids. The junction had 8 bases not matched to a gene; V was cut back by 5 bases and J by 1 base. The chain's CDR3 is CASSQIDRGLAKNIQYF. The CDR3 DNA reads as TGTGCCAGCAGCCAAATAGACAGGGGGCTTGCCAAAAACATTCAGTACTTC.

In its sample, this clonotype was seen many times. V gene TRBV20-1 combines with J gene TRBJ2-3, with 7 bases lining up with TRBD2. The CDR3 sequence is 16 residues long. Trimming at V came to 3 bases and at J to 1 base, leaving 10 bases not matched to a gene. Germline values: CDR1 DFQATT, CDR2 SNEGSKA (reference sequence). The CDR3 DNA is TGCAGTGCTAGGGGCGGGGGTCTTCCGGGCACAGATACGCAGTATTTT. This gives the protein CSARGGGLPGTDTQYF.

The chain recombines TRBV6-5 with TRBJ2-7; D unresolved. V lost 2 bases, J lost 1 base, and 6 bases lay in between. This CDR3 has 13 amino acids. The germline V gene has CDR1 MNHEY and CDR2 SVGAGI. CDR3 loop: CASSYNPSYEQYF. The CDR3, as DNA: TGTGCCAGCAGTTACAATCCTTCCTACGAGCAGTACTTC.

This clonotype was observed a few times. The chain carries TRBV15 and TRBJ2-1, with TRBD2 matching over 9 bases. The CDR3 spans 18 residues. The V and J ends lost 0 bases and 6 bases, in that order; junction bases with no gene match: 12. Germline V CDR1 and CDR2: LNHNV, YYDKDF (reference sequence). The CDR3 reads CATSRDPLTSGGRNEQFF. CDR3 bases: TGTGCCACCAGCAGAGATCCCTTGACTAGCGGAGGGCGCAATGAGCAGTTCTTC.

A few counts support this clonotype. J is TRBJ2-6 and V is TRBV9, with D uncertain. Germline loops: CDR1 SGDLS, CDR2 YYNGEE. V was pared by 0 bases and J by 0 bases, with 4 bases between. This CDR3 has 15 amino acids. The CDR3 coding sequence is TGTGCCAGCAGCGTAGGGCGCTCTGGGGCCAACGTCCTGACTTTC. This codes for CASSVGRSGANVLTF.

This clonotype was picked up many times. This chain connects TRBV12-3 or TRBV12-4 to TRBJ1-2; D call uncertain. This CDR3 comprises 13 residues. V lost 1 base and J 3 bases, leaving 6 bases between the germline ends. The CDR3 is CASSLEPDYGYTF. The CDR3 nucleotides read TGTGCCAGCAGTTTAGAACCGGACTATGGCTACACCTTC.

This clonotype came up a few times. The chain couples TRBV20-1 to TRBJ2-1, with D maybe TRBD1 (5 bases). The CDR3 contains 14 residues. Germline-derived CDR1 and CDR2 are DFQATT and SNEGSKA (reference sequence). The CDR3 DNA reads as TGCAGCGCCCTCGCCGAGACAGCTTACAATGAGCAGTTCTTC. It codes for CSALAETAYNEQFF.

This clonotype has at least ten counts. The gene calls are TRBV20-1 and TRBJ2-7, with 13 bases identical to TRBD2. The CDR3 length is 14 residues. Looked up from germline, CDR1 is DFQATT and CDR2 is SNEGSKA (reference sequence). J was trimmed by 1 base and V by 5 bases; bases with no gene match: 2. The CDR3 sequence: CSASTSGRSYEQYF. The DNA for the CDR3 is TGCAGTGCTTCGACTAGCGGGAGGTCCTACGAGCAGTACTTC.

This clonotype was seen repeatedly, ten times or more. The chain combines TRBV20-1 with TRBJ2-1; no reliable D call. In germline, CDR1 is DFQATT, CDR2 SNEGSKA (reference sequence). V gave up 2 bases and J gave up 7 bases, with 12 bases separating them. The CDR3 totals 13 residues. The CDR3 DNA is TGCAGTGCTAGAACCGGGCAGGAGAATGAGCAGTTCTTC. Translated, it gives CSARTGQENEQFF.

In this sample, this clonotype turned up many times. The rearrangement uses TRBV12-3 or TRBV12-4 and TRBJ1-6; D is uncertain. The ends were cut back, 4 bases at V and 10 bases at J, with 14 bases in the middle. The CDR3 is 14 amino acids. This chain's CDR3 is CASSYQVIGSPLHF. DNA for the CDR3: TGTGCCAGCAGTTATCAGGTGATAGGGTCACCCCTCCACTTT.

The sample holds many counts of this clonotype. The CDR3 region has the DNA TGCAGTGCGGGGGGACAGGGCAAAACTCAGCCCCAGCATTTT. Its protein product is CSAGGQGKTQPQHF. J is TRBJ1-5 and V is TRBV20-1; TRBD1 aligns across 9 bases. The J segment lost 6 bases and the V segment lost 6 bases, leaving 9 bases of the junction unmatched. The CDR3 loop spans 14 amino acids. CDR1 is DFQATT, CDR2 SNEGSKA, per germline (reference sequence).

There are many counts of this clonotype. J is TRBJ2-1 and V is TRBV11-2; TRBD2 aligns across 7 bases. The CDR3 has 18 amino acids. The junction had 17 bases not matched to a gene; V was cut back by 5 bases and J by 4 bases. Per the germline V gene, CDR1 is SGHAT and CDR2 is FQNNGV. The CDR3 loop is CASSQPYSSGQRYNEQFF. The CDR3 bases are TGTGCCAGCAGCCAACCGTACTCTAGCGGTCAACGGTACAATGAGCAGTTCTTC.

As DNA, the CDR3 is TGTGCCATCAAGGAATCGTCGGGGAGCCCTATGAACACTGAAGCTTTCTTT. Amino acids: CAIKESSGSPMNTEAFF. The J gene is TRBJ1-1, the V gene TRBV10-3; no clear D. V was cut by 7 bases and J by 0 bases, with 21 bases left in between. Germline CDR1 is ENHRY and CDR2 is SYGVKD. The CDR3 is 17 amino acids.

This clonotype was seen a handful of times. The gene calls are TRBV20-1 and TRBJ2-2, with TRBD2 as a possible D gene (7 bases). The CDR3 covers 18 residues. Germline CDR1 is DFQATT and CDR2 is SNEGSKA (reference sequence). Trimming removed 6 bases at V and 9 bases at J, with 32 bases between. CDR3 sequence: CSAQGGEGMYPTTRELFF. CDR3 nucleotides: TGCAGTGCCCAAGGGGGGGAGGGAATGTACCCCACGACCCGGGAGCTGTTTTTT.